This T cell receptor beta chain originates from a study of blood T cell repertoires in COVID-19. Study-wide background: Donors in the United States, Italy and Spain gave samples during acute or convalescent COVID-19. T cells, B-cell-depleted T cells, or PBMCs provided the cDNA or gDNA that served as material.

How the authors handled the data: Reference gene primer amplification in the assay estimated nucleated cell counts. Clones were sequenced by immunoSEQ multiplex PCR, and TCRdb holds only the in-frame ones, with some missing. Clone size and the V and J calls come from that table; the DNA yielded D and trimming. In the table there are 150,000 to 190,000 clones, about 80% of which are singletons. The CDR3 extends over 15 amino acids. Germline-derived CDR1 and CDR2 are MDHEN and SYDVKM. J gave up 3 bases and V 4 bases, and 6 bases lay outside the gene matches. Sequencing input: peripheral blood. This sequence was found in a man in his 60s with acute or convalescent COVID-19. The chain combines TRBV28 with TRBJ2-7; 10 bases map to TRBD2. For the CDR3, the DNA is TGTGCCAGCAGTTCCCTTCGACTAGCGGGCTACGAGCAGTACTTC. It specifies CASSSLRLAGYEQYF.